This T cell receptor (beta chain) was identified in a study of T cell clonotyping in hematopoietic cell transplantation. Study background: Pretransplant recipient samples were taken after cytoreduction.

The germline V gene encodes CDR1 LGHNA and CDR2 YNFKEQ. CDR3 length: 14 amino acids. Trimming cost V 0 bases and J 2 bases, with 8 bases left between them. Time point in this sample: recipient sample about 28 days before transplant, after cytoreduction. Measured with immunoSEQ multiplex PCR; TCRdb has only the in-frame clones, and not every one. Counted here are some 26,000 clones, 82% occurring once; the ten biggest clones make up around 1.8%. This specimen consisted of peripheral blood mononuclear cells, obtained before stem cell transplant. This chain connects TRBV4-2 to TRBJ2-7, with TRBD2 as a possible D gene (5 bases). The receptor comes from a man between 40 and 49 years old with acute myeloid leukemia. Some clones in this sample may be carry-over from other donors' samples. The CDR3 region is CASSQDEGAYEQYF. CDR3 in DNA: TGTGCCAGCAGCCAAGATGAGGGCGCCTACGAGCAGTACTTC.